These T cell receptor beta chains were read from a single sample in a study of T-cell reconstitution after alpha-beta-depleted transplantation in children. Via MiXCR, TCRdb re-called the PCR reads, giving one row per CDR3 protein. The table lists about 400,000 distinct CDR3 sequences, 16% of them singletons, with 25% to 30% in the top ten. Sequenced material: PBMCs, mostly from graft donor cells, taken 360 days after TCRalphabeta/CD19-depleted stem cell transplant. The receptors shown here come from a boy younger than two who had a stem cell transplant for Wiskott-Aldrich syndrome, so the T cells may come from the graft donor. Both conserved end residues are part of each CDR3. The D gene is left open where the match is weak. The listing skips clone size in some rows; elsewhere it reads once, few, many or a size class.

abundance,d_gene,v_gene,j_gene,CDR3aa,CDR3nt
few,.,TRBV12-3/TRBV12-4,TRBJ1-1,CASSFIRKGVMNTEAFF,TGTGCCAGCAGTTTCATCCGCAAAGGGGTAATGAACACTGAAGCTTTCTTT
.,.,TRBV12-3/TRBV12-4,TRBJ2-6,CAISLARRGLRAGANVLTF,TGTGCCATCAGTTTAGCAAGAAGGGGCTTAAGAGCTGGGGCCAACGTCCTGACTTTC
few,TRBD1,TRBV13,TRBJ1-6,CASSPNRGNSPLHF,TGTGCCAGCAGCCCAAACAGGGGGAATTCACCCCTCCACTTT
few,.,TRBV11-2,TRBJ2-5,CASSFGRGWETQYF,TGTGCCAGCAGCTTCGGTCGCGGGTGGGAGACCCAGTACTTC
few,.,TRBV6-1,TRBJ2-3,CASSRKRAATDTQYF,TGTGCCAGCAGCCGAAAAAGGGCAGCAACAGATACGCAGTATTTT
many,.,TRBV12-3/TRBV12-4,TRBJ1-4,CASSFLEKLFF,TGTGCCAGCAGTTTTCTTGAAAAACTGTTTTTT
.,TRBD2,TRBV5-1,TRBJ2-1,CASTHSGRGYNEQFF,TGCGCCAGCACCCATAGCGGGAGGGGATACAATGAGCAGTTCTTC
few,.,TRBV10-1,TRBJ2-7,CASSEPPRGRRTDEQYF,TGCGCCAGCAGTGAACCTCCTCGGGGCAGGAGAACCGACGAGCAGTACTTC
few,.,TRBV29-1,TRBJ2-7,CSVVKGPHEQYF,TGCAGCGTTGTGAAGGGTCCCCACGAGCAGTACTTC
many,TRBD2,TRBV9,TRBJ2-7,CASSLLAETYEQYF,TGTGCCAGCAGCTTACTAGCGGAGACCTACGAGCAGTACTTC
few,.,TRBV20-1,TRBJ2-7,CSARDLNLSYEQYF,TGCAGTGCTAGAGATCTCAACTTATCCTACGAGCAGTACTTC
many,.,TRBV5-1,TRBJ2-7,CASSLVQASYEQYF,TGCGCCAGCAGCTTGGTACAAGCCTCCTACGAGCAGTACTTC
few,TRBD1,TRBV12-3/TRBV12-4,TRBJ2-2,CASSPITGGGDTGELFF,TGTGCCAGCAGTCCGATCACAGGGGGCGGTGACACCGGGGAGCTGTTTTTT
.,.,TRBV12-3/TRBV12-4,TRBJ2-7,CASTQGRLSYEQYF,TGTGCCAGCACCCAGGGAAGACTAAGCTACGAGCAGTACTTC